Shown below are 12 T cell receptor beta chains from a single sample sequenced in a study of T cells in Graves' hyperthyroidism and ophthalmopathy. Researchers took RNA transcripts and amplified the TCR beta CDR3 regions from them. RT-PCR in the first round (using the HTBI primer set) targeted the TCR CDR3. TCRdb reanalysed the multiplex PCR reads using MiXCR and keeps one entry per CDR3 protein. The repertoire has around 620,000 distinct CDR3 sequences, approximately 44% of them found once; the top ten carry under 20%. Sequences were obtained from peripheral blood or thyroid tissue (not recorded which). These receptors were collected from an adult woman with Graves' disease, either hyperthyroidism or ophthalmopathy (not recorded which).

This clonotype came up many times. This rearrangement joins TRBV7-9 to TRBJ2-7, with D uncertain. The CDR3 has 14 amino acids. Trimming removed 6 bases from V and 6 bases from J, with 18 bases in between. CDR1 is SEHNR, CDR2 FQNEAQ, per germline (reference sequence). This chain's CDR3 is CASSPGPRRVEQYF. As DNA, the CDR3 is TGTGCCAGCAGTCCAGGACCTAGACGGGTCGAGCAGTACTTC.

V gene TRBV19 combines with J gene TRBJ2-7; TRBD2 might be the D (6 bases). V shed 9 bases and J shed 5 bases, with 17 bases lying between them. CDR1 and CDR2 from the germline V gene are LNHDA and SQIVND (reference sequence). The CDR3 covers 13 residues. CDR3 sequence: CASSFSGRNEQYF. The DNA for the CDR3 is TGTGCCAGCAGTTTTTCAGGGAGGAACGAGCAGTACTTC.

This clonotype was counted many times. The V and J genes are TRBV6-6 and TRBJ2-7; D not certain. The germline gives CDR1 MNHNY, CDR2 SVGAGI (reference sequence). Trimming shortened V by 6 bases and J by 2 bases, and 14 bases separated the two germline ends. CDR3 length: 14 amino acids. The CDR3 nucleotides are TGTGCCAGCAGGGTCGTTAGGGCGGCCTACGAGCAGTACTTC. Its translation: CASRVVRAAYEQYF.

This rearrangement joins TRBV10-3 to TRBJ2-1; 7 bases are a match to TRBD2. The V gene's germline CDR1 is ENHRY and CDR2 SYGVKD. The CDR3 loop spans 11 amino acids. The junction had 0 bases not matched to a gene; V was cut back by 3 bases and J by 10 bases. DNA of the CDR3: TGTGCCATCAGTGACGGGGGGGAGCAGTTCTTC. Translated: CAISDGGEQFF.

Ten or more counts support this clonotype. This chain's CDR3 is CSVISSVYGYTF. The CDR3 DNA follows: TGCAGCGTTATCAGCAGTGTCTATGGCTACACCTTC. The chain carries TRBV29-1 and TRBJ1-2, with no clear D. Germline-derived CDR1 and CDR2 are SQVTM and ANQGSEA. The V end was cut by 5 bases, the J end by 4 bases, with 11 bases between. CDR3 length equals 12 residues.

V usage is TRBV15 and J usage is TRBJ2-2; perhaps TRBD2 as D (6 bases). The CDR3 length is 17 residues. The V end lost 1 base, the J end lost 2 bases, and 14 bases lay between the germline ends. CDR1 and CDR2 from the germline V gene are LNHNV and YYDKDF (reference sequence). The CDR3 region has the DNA TGTGCCACCAGCAGAGTCTCGGAGGGTGGAAACACCGGGGAGCTGTTTTTT. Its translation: CATSRVSEGGNTGELFF.

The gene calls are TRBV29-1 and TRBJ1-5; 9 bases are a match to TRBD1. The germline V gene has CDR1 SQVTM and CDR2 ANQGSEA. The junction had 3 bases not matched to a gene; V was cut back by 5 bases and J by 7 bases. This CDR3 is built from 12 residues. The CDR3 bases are TGCAGCGTTAGACAGGGGGACCAGCCCCAGCATTTT. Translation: CSVRQGDQPQHF.

The CDR3, as DNA: TGCGCCAGCAGCTTGGGGGACGGACAAGATACGCAGTATTTT. Its protein is CASSLGDGQDTQYF. This chain uses TRBV5-1 with TRBJ2-3; D is possibly TRBD1 or TRBD2 (5 bases each). Looked up from germline, CDR1 is SGHRS and CDR2 is YFSETQ. The CDR3 sequence is 14 residues long. With 0 bases removed from V and 5 bases from J, the gap between germline ends came to 10 bases.

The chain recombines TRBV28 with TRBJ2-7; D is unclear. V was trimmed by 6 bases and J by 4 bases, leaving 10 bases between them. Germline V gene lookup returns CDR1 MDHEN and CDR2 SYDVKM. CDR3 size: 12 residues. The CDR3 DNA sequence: TGTGCCAGCAGCCCTGTTACTTACGAGCAGTACTTC. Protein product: CASSPVTYEQYF.

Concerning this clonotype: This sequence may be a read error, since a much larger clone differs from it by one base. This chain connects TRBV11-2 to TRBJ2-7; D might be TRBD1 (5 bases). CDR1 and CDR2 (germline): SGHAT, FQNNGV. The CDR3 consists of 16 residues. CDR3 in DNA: TGTGCCGGCAGCTTAGATCGGGCAGGGATCATCTACGAGCAGTACTTC. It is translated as CAGSLDRAGIIYEQYF.

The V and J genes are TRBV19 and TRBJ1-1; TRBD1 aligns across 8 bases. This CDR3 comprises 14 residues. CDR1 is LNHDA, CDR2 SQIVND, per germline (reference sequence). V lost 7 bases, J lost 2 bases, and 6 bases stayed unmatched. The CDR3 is CASTNRGSNTEAFF. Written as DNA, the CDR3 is TGTGCCAGTACGAACAGGGGGAGCAACACTGAAGCTTTCTTT. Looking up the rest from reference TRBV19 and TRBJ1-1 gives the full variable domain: DGGITQSPKYLFRKEGQNVTLSCEQNLNHDAMYWYRQDPGQGLRLIYYSQIVNDFQKGDIAEGYSVSREKKESFPLTVTSAQKNPTAFYLCASTNRGSNTEAFFGQGTRLTVV.

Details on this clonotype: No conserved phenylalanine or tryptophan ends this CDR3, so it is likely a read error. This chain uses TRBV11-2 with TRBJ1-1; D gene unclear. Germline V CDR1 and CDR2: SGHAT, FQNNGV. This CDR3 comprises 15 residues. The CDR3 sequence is CAGSLVTGMNTEAFL. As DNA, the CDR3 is TGTGCCGGCAGCTTAGTCACGGGGATGAACACTGAAGCTTTCCTT.